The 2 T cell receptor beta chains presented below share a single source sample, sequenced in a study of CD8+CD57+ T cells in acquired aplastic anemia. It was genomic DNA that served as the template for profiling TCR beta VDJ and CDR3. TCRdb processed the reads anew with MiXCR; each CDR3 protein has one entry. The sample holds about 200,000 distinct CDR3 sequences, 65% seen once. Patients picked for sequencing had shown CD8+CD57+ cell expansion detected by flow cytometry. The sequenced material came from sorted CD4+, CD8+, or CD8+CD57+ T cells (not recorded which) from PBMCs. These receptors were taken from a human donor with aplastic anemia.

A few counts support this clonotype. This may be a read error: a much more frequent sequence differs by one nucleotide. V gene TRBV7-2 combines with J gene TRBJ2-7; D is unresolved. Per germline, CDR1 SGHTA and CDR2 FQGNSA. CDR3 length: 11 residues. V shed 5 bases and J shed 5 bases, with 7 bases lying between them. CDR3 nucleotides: TGTGCCAGCAGCCAAGATAACGAGCAGTACTTC. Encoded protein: CASSQDNEQYF. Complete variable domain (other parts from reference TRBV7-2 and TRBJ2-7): GAGVSQSPSNKVTEKGKDVELRCDPISGHTALYWYRQSLGQGLEFLIYFQGNSAPDKSGLPSDRFSAERTGGSVSTLTIQRTQQEDSAVYLCASSQDNEQYFGPGTRLTVT.

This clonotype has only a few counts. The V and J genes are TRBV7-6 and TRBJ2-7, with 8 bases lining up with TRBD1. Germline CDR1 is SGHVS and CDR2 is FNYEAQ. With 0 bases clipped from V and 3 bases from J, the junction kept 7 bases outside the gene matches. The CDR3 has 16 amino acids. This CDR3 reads CASSLAPAGGSYEQYF. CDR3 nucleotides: TGTGCCAGCAGCTTAGCCCCGGCAGGGGGCAGCTACGAGCAGTACTTC.